The 23 T cell receptor beta chains below were found in one sample sequenced in a study of cytomegalovirus exposure and HLA in healthy donors. Both 60 Vbeta primers and 13 Jbeta primers went into the PCR. The protocol was immunoSEQ multiplex PCR, while the TCRdb copy is restricted to in-frame clones and leaves out a portion. The sample table sets out some 48,000 clones. Sequenced: PBMCs. The receptor set was obtained from a male donor in good health and CMV-seropositive.

The chain uses TRBV5-6 and TRBJ1-2; weak D call: TRBD1 (5 bases). The germline V gene encodes CDR1 SGHDT and CDR2 YYEEEE. The CDR3 extends over 15 amino acids. V lost 4 bases and J 0 bases, leaving 13 bases between the germline ends. The CDR3 reads CASSPRGDTNYGYTF. The CDR3 region has the DNA TGTGCCAGCAGCCCGCGGGGGGATACTAACTATGGCTACACCTTC.

In terms of frequency, this clone is medium-sized. V usage is TRBV4-1 and J usage is TRBJ2-3, with D possibly being TRBD2 (5 bases). The CDR3 covers 16 residues. Germline CDR1 is MGHRA and CDR2 is YSYEKL. Trimming removed 3 bases from V and 5 bases from J, with 18 bases in between. In nucleotides, the CDR3 is TGCGCCAGCAGCCAGGGAGAGACCCCTCGGGAAGATACGCAGTATTTT. Translation: CASSQGETPREDTQYF.

V and J are TRBV28 and TRBJ1-2; D is ambiguous. Germline CDR1 reads MDHEN; CDR2 reads SYDVKM. Trimming cost V 3 bases and J 4 bases, with 9 bases left between them. The CDR3 extends over 13 amino acids. In DNA form, the CDR3 reads TGTGCCAGCAGTTTCGGCGGACTCTATGGCTACACCTTC. Residues: CASSFGGLYGYTF.

V usage is TRBV5-8 and J usage is TRBJ1-1; no firm D call. The CDR3 length is 18 residues. The germline gives CDR1 SGHTS, CDR2 YDEGEE. With 0 bases removed from V and 0 bases from J, the gap between germline ends came to 18 bases. In DNA, the CDR3 is TGTGCCAGCAGCTTGGTACCTCTTCGCGTGCGCGTGAACACTGAAGCTTTCTTT. Protein product: CASSLVPLRVRVNTEAFF.

The chain is built from TRBV4-2 and TRBJ1-1; 9 nucleotides line up with TRBD1. V gave up 4 bases and J gave up 7 bases; unmatched junction bases: 7. The CDR3 runs to 14 residues. The V gene's germline CDR1 is LGHNA and CDR2 YNFKEQ. As DNA, the CDR3 is TGTGCCAGCAGCCTTACAGGGGGCGAAGGTGAAGCTTTCTTT. Protein product: CASSLTGGEGEAFF.

The genes are TRBV11-2 and TRBJ1-4; no definite D call. The V end was cut by 9 bases, the J end by 4 bases, with 12 bases between. The CDR3 is made up of 13 amino acids. The germline V gene encodes CDR1 SGHAT and CDR2 FQNNGV. CDR3 DNA sequence: TGTGCCAGTTCTTGGAGCTTTAATGAAAAACTGTTTTTT. Translation gives CASSWSFNEKLFF.

The chain uses TRBV18 and TRBJ1-1; maybe TRBD1 (5 bases). Germline CDR1 reads KGHSH; CDR2 reads LQKENI. V was cut by 4 bases and J by 0 bases, with 9 bases left in between. CDR3 size: 14 residues. The CDR3 protein is CASSLKGLNTEAFF. CDR3 DNA: TGTGCCAGCTCACTAAAGGGGTTGAACACTGAAGCTTTCTTT.

The chain employs TRBV6-1 and TRBJ1-5, with 8 bases that match TRBD1. This CDR3 spans 15 amino acids. The junction had 4 bases not matched to a gene; V was cut back by 2 bases and J by 4 bases. Germline loops: CDR1 MNHNS, CDR2 SASEGT. The CDR3 bases are TGTGCCAGCAGTGAACAGGGGGCCGGGAATCAGCCCCAGCATTTT. This encodes CASSEQGAGNQPQHF.

The V and J genes are TRBV28 and TRBJ1-6, with TRBD1 identical over 7 bases. The V and J ends lost 7 bases and 5 bases, in that order; junction bases with no gene match: 5. This CDR3 contains 14 residues. Germline CDR1 and CDR2: MDHEN and SYDVKM. The CDR3 spells CASTLGTDNSPLHF. The CDR3 DNA reads as TGTGCCAGCACCTTGGGGACAGATAATTCACCCCTCCACTTT.

This chain uses TRBV13 with TRBJ1-2; D call uncertain. Germline V gene data show CDR1 as PRHDT and CDR2 as FYEKMQ (reference sequence). V was trimmed by 5 bases and J by 1 base, leaving 11 bases between them. This CDR3 contains 14 residues. The chain's CDR3 is CASSALSLNYGYTF. CDR3 bases: TGTGCCAGCAGCGCCCTAAGTCTTAACTATGGCTACACCTTC. The whole variable domain, remainder taken from reference TRBV13 and TRBJ1-2, is AAGVIQSPRHLIKEKRETATLKCYPIPRHDTVYWYQQGPGQDPQFLISFYEKMQSDKGSIPDRFSAQQFSDYHSELNMSSLELGDSALYFCASSALSLNYGYTFGSGTRLTVV.

J is TRBJ1-6 and V is TRBV2; 8 positions match TRBD1. Germline CDR1 reads SNHLY; CDR2 reads FYNNEI. V lost 3 bases, J lost 6 bases, and 4 bases stayed unmatched. This CDR3 is 15 amino acids long. In DNA, the CDR3 is TGTGCCAGCAGTGACCAGGGGGCCGGTAATTCACCCCTCCACTTT. It codes for CASSDQGAGNSPLHF.

The chain combines TRBV18 with TRBJ2-7, with D possibly TRBD1 on 6 matching bases. Germline V CDR1 and CDR2: KGHSH, LQKENI. This CDR3 region has 14 residues. Between the trimmed V and J ends, which lost 6 bases and 3 bases, there was a span of 15 bases. The CDR3 region has the DNA TGTGCCAGCTCCCCTACTGGGGGACACTACGAGCAGTACTTC. Translated, it gives CASSPTGGHYEQYF.

The chain uses TRBV6-4 and TRBJ1-3; TRBD1 agrees at 9 bases. The ends lost 4 bases at V and 4 bases at J; junction bases unmatched: 11. The CDR3 runs 17 residues. CDR1 and CDR2 from the germline V gene are MRHNA and SNTAGT. This CDR3 reads CASSALRDRAEGNTIYF. Here the CDR3 DNA reads TGTGCCAGCAGTGCCCTCCGGGACAGGGCCGAAGGAAACACCATATATTTT.

The rearrangement uses TRBV6-5 and TRBJ1-3; the match to TRBD1 covers 8 bases. CDR3 length: 15 amino acids. The germline gives CDR1 MNHEY, CDR2 SVGAGI. Trimming removed 7 bases from V and 1 base from J; junction bases left unmatched: 6. The CDR3 nucleotides are TGTGCCAGCACCATAACAGGGGGTTCTGGAAACACCATATATTTT. This sequence encodes CASTITGGSGNTIYF.

The chain carries TRBV19 and TRBJ2-1; 10 bases align to TRBD1. The CDR3 contains 14 residues. J gave up 5 bases and V 10 bases, and 8 bases lay outside the gene matches. From germline, CDR1 is LNHDA and CDR2 SQIVND (reference sequence). This CDR3 reads CATPRTGGNNEQFF. CDR3 sequence (DNA): TGTGCCACCCCCAGGACAGGGGGAAACAATGAGCAGTTCTTC. Complete variable domain (other parts from reference TRBV19 and TRBJ2-1): DGGITQSPKYLFRKEGQNVTLSCEQNLNHDAMYWYRQDPGQGLRLIYYSQIVNDFQKGDIAEGYSVSREKKESFPLTVTSAQKNPTAFYLCATPRTGGNNEQFFGPGTRLTVL.

V is TRBV19 and J is TRBJ2-2; 9 bases match TRBD2. Per the germline V gene, CDR1 is LNHDA and CDR2 is SQIVND (reference sequence). CDR3 length equals 15 residues. The J segment lost 7 bases and the V segment lost 3 bases, leaving 6 bases of the junction unmatched. CDR3 nucleotide sequence: TGTGCCAGTAGTATTGTAGCGGGGGTTGGCGGGGAGCTGTTTTTT. Residues: CASSIVAGVGGELFF.

CDR3 nucleotides: TGTGCCAGCAGCGTGGAACCCGGGACAGGGGGAAACGAGCAGTACTTC. Amino acid sequence: CASSVEPGTGGNEQYF. This chain uses TRBV9 with TRBJ2-7, with 11 bases lining up with TRBD1. This CDR3 contains 16 residues. Per the germline V gene, CDR1 is SGDLS and CDR2 is YYNGEE. V was pared by 2 bases and J by 5 bases, with 9 bases of the junction left unmatched.

The chain has TRBV6-5 and TRBJ1-1, with D possibly being TRBD1 (5 bases). The CDR3 extends over 14 amino acids. Deletions cut 4 bases from V and 5 bases from J, with 14 bases between. The germline V gene has CDR1 MNHEY and CDR2 SVGAGI. In nucleotides, the CDR3 is TGTGCCAGCAGTTCGACAGCGGGGCGGACTGAAGCTTTCTTT. Encoded protein: CASSSTAGRTEAFF.

The CDR3 DNA sequence: TGTGCCAGCAGCTCCCCGGCAGGGGGCACTGAAGCTTTCTTT. It translates to CASSSPAGGTEAFF. The rearrangement uses TRBV7-2 and TRBJ1-1; 7 bases are a match to TRBD1. The CDR3 contains 14 residues. Germline V gene lookup returns CDR1 SGHTA and CDR2 FQGNSA. The ends lost 4 bases at V and 4 bases at J; junction bases unmatched: 6.

The V call is TRBV15, the J call TRBJ2-7, with TRBD1 matching over 7 bases. Losses at the gene ends were 3 bases for V and 3 bases for J; bases not matched to a gene: 8. The CDR3 is 15 residues long. Germline lookup yields CDR1 LNHNV and CDR2 YYDKDF (reference sequence). The CDR3 nucleotides read TGTGCCACCAGCAGGCGTGGGGCAGGGGGCTACGAGCAGTACTTC. Its protein is CATSRRGAGGYEQYF.

This chain connects TRBV19 to TRBJ2-1, with 11 positions matching TRBD2. J was trimmed by 10 bases and V by 6 bases; bases with no gene match: 5. This CDR3 has 13 residues. Germline V CDR1 and CDR2: LNHDA, SQIVND (reference sequence). The CDR3 bases are TGTGCCAGTAGCCTAGCGGGGGGTAGGGAGCAGTTCTTC. Its protein is CASSLAGGREQFF.

The chain links TRBV15 to TRBJ2-7; perhaps TRBD1 as D (5 bases). Trimming cost V 0 bases and J 3 bases, with 18 bases left between them. The CDR3 loop spans 17 amino acids. CDR1 and CDR2 (germline): LNHNV, YYDKDF (reference sequence). Here the CDR3 reads CATSRDPRKAQGYEQYF. CDR3 sequence (DNA): TGTGCCACCAGCAGAGATCCCCGCAAAGCCCAGGGCTACGAGCAGTACTTC.

The V and J genes are TRBV11-3 and TRBJ2-1; D is unclear. The ends were cut back, 1 base at V and 8 bases at J, with 9 bases in the middle. CDR3 length: 13 residues. Germline CDR1 reads SGHNT; CDR2 reads YENEEA. The CDR3 DNA follows: TGTGCCAGCAGCTTAGGGTTACATGATGAGCAGTTCTTC. The encoded protein is CASSLGLHDEQFF.